The T cell receptor (beta chain) described here comes from a study of OX40 agonist ivuxolimab in advanced cancers. Looking at the study overall: From about 23 to 85 years was the age range, with a mean of about 56 years, and nearly 85% were male. General study points: Relatively little clonal expansion, among the lowest observed, appeared in partial responders at 0.1-3.0 mg/kg.

The CDR3 covers 15 residues. J gave up 8 bases and V 2 bases, and 9 bases lay outside the gene matches. The germline CDR1 and CDR2 sequences are SGHNT and YYREEE (reference sequence). Turning to this clone: Its antigen is still unknown.

With baseline, cycle 4 day 1, and cycle 7 day 1 as timepoints, blood was sampled. Profiled with immunoSEQ multiplex PCR; TCRdb holds only in-frame clones, not every one. The sample lists more than 50,000 clones, 94% occurring once. The source of this sequence is an adult with an advanced solid tumor such as melanoma, head and neck, liver or kidney cancer. Sequences were derived from CD4+ or CD8+ T cells sorted from blood, sampled in a trial of the OX40 agonist ivuxolimab. The genes are TRBV5-4 and TRBJ2-3, with TRBD2 matching over 9 bases. The CDR3 DNA is TGTGCCAGCAGCTTAGAGGGCAGCGGGAGGATTACGCAGTATTTT. It specifies CASSLEGSGRITQYF.